These 24 T cell receptor beta chains share one sample of origin, sequenced in a study of neoadjuvant nivolumab and ipilimumab in lung cancer. Generated by immunoSEQ multiplex PCR, the TCRdb table keeps only in-frame clones and is missing some. The sample gives approximately 17,000 clones, roughly 76% of which show up once; around 7.3% is in the top ten. The sample was tumor tissue, taken after neoadjuvant nivolumab, alone or with ipilimumab, at or shortly before surgery. The source of these receptors is an adult with non-small cell lung cancer.

This clone was detected only once. The chain is built from TRBV11-2 and TRBJ2-3; D is ambiguous. Looked up from germline, CDR1 is SGHAT and CDR2 is FQNNGV. V lost 5 bases to trimming and J lost 1 base, with 22 bases between them. This CDR3 has 18 residues. In nucleotides, the CDR3 is TGTGCCAGCAGCGATTACCCCCTGACTCGAACTGGCACAGATACGCAGTATTTT. Residues: CASSDYPLTRTGTDTQYF. Full variable domain (rest looked up from reference TRBV11-2 and TRBJ2-3): EAGVAQSPRYKIIEKRQSVAFWCNPISGHATLYWYQQILGQGPKLLIQFQNNGVVDDSQLPKDRFSAERLKGVDSTLKIQPAKLEDSAVYLCASSDYPLTRTGTDTQYFGPGTRLTVL.

V gene TRBV2 combines with J gene TRBJ2-2, with D maybe TRBD2 (5 bases). Germline loops: CDR1 SNHLY, CDR2 FYNNEI. The CDR3 covers 13 residues. The V end was cut by 5 bases, the J end by 4 bases, with 8 bases between. For the CDR3, the DNA is TGTGCCAGCAGTAATGAGGGCACCGGGGAGCTGTTTTTT. Translation: CASSNEGTGELFF.

The CDR3 region has the DNA TGTGCCAGCAGCTTAGACAGGGGATTAACCGGGGAGCTGTTTTTT. Encoded protein: CASSLDRGLTGELFF. The rearrangement uses TRBV7-9 and TRBJ2-2, with TRBD1 identical over 7 bases. Looked up from germline, CDR1 is SEHNR and CDR2 is FQNEAQ (reference sequence). The CDR3 contains 15 residues. V dropped 1 base and J dropped 5; count of bases not matched to a gene: 4.

In its sample, this clone was seen a few times. V is TRBV4-3 and J is TRBJ2-2; maybe TRBD1 (7 bases). Deletions cut 3 bases from V and 5 bases from J, with 13 bases between. Germline CDR1 reads LGHNA; CDR2 reads YSLEER. CDR3 size: 15 residues. The CDR3 nucleotides are TGCGCCAGCAGCCAGGAGGGGGCGGGGACCGGGGAGCTGTTTTTT. It codes for CASSQEGAGTGELFF.

The J gene is TRBJ2-2, the V gene TRBV6-5; tentatively, D is TRBD2 (6 bases). Germline assignment: CDR1 MNHEY and CDR2 SVGAGI. V was clipped by 4 bases and J by 4 bases, with 13 bases between them. The CDR3 covers 15 residues. The CDR3 sequence is CASSSRGRSTGELFF. In DNA, the CDR3 is TGTGCCAGCAGTTCTCGAGGGAGGAGCACCGGGGAGCTGTTTTTT.

This chain links TRBV2 with TRBJ2-1, with 7 bases identical to TRBD1. V lost 7 bases, J lost 12 bases, and 18 bases stayed unmatched. Looked up from germline, CDR1 is SNHLY and CDR2 is FYNNEI. CDR3 size: 15 residues. CDR3 sequence: CASNSGTVGNGWQFF. In DNA, the CDR3 is TGTGCCAGCAATTCAGGGACAGTGGGGAATGGGTGGCAGTTCTTC.

The CDR3 is CASSRGDTQYF. CDR3 nucleotide sequence: TGTGCCAGCAGCCGCGGGGATACGCAGTATTTT. V and J are TRBV5-6 and TRBJ2-3; TRBD2 might be the D (5 bases). V lost 4 bases to trimming and J lost 6 bases, with 6 bases between them. This CDR3 comprises 11 residues. The V gene's germline CDR1 is SGHDT and CDR2 YYEEEE.

This rearrangement joins TRBV5-1 to TRBJ2-5; D unresolved. The CDR3 has 12 residues. CDR1 SGHRS and CDR2 YFSETQ come from the germline V gene. V lost 2 bases and J 5 bases, leaving 7 bases between the germline ends. CDR3 sequence (DNA): TGCGCCAGCAGCTTTGATTTTGAGACCCAGTACTTC. Its translation is CASSFDFETQYF. The variable domain in full, with the rest retrieved from reference TRBV5-1 and TRBJ2-5, is KAGVTQTPRYLIKTRGQQVTLSCSPISGHRSVSWYQQTPGQGLQFLFEYFSETQRNKGNFPGRFSGRQFSNSRSEMNVSTLELGDSALYLCASSFDFETQYFGPGTRLLVL.

The CDR3 reads CAWSVSVNEKLFF. Here the CDR3 DNA reads TGTGCCTGGAGTGTATCGGTAAATGAAAAACTGTTTTTT. The chain combines TRBV30 with TRBJ1-4; no clear D. Trimming shortened V by 0 bases and J by 5 bases, and 7 bases separated the two germline ends. CDR3 length: 13 amino acids. The germline V gene encodes CDR1 GTSNPN and CDR2 SVGIG (reference sequence).

The genes are TRBV5-6 and TRBJ2-3, with D maybe TRBD2 (7 bases). The CDR3 sequence is 16 residues long. The V gene lost 2 bases and the J gene lost 0 bases, with 13 bases spanning the gap. Germline lookup yields CDR1 SGHDT and CDR2 YYEEEE. The CDR3 loop reads CASSFVAGASTDTQYF. DNA of the CDR3: TGTGCCAGCAGCTTTGTGGCGGGGGCTAGCACAGATACGCAGTATTTT.

This clone has more than one count but fewer than ten. This chain uses TRBV14 with TRBJ2-7; no definite D call. Germline V gives CDR1 SGHDN, CDR2 FVKESK. This CDR3 has 12 amino acids. The V end lost 1 base, the J end lost 3 bases, and 4 bases lay between the germline ends. CDR3 loop: CASSQASYEQYF. In DNA form, the CDR3 reads TGTGCCAGCAGCCAAGCAAGCTACGAGCAGTACTTC.

This clone came up once. The V gene is TRBV18, the J gene TRBJ2-5; D gene unclear. Germline lookup yields CDR1 KGHSH and CDR2 LQKENI. V was cut by 0 bases and J by 2 bases, with 7 bases left in between. The CDR3 is 14 amino acids. The CDR3 sequence: CASSPPVQQETQYF. For the CDR3, the DNA is TGTGCCAGCTCACCACCGGTCCAGCAAGAGACCCAGTACTTC.

The chain employs TRBV18 and TRBJ2-3; D gene unclear. The CDR3 runs to 13 residues. Trimming took 6 bases from V and 1 from J, leaving 8 bases between them. Germline assignment: CDR1 KGHSH and CDR2 LQKENI. For the CDR3, the DNA is TGTGCCAGCTCTGTTGAGGGCACAGATACGCAGTATTTT. Its translation is CASSVEGTDTQYF. Full variable domain (missing parts from reference TRBV18 and TRBJ2-3): NAGVMQNPRHLVRRRGQEARLRCSPMKGHSHVYWYRQLPEEGLKFMVYLQKENIIDESGMPKERFSAEFPKEGPSILRIQQVVRGDSAAYFCASSVEGTDTQYFGPGTRLTVL.

This sequence joins TRBV2 and TRBJ2-5, with TRBD2 matching 8 bases. The CDR3 loop spans 15 amino acids. Germline CDR1 and CDR2: SNHLY and FYNNEI. V was pared by 2 bases and J by 2 bases, with 4 bases of the junction left unmatched. The CDR3 nucleotides read TGTGCCAGCAGTGAAAGTTCGGGGGGGCAAGAGACCCAGTACTTC. It specifies CASSESSGGQETQYF.

This chain connects TRBV7-6 to TRBJ2-2, with 9 bases identical to TRBD2. V was pared by 5 bases and J by 5 bases, with 6 bases of the junction left unmatched. CDR1 and CDR2 (germline): SGHVS, FNYEAQ. CDR3 length: 15 residues. The CDR3 DNA follows: TGTGCCAGCAGCGACGCTAGCGGGGTAACCGGGGAGCTGTTTTTT. Translated: CASSDASGVTGELFF. Supplemented by reference TRBV7-6 and TRBJ2-2, the full variable domain reads GAGVSQSPRYKVTKRGQDVALRCDPISGHVSLYWYRQALGQGPEFLTYFNYEAQQDKSGLPNDRFSAERPEGSISTLTIQRTEQRDSAMYRCASSDASGVTGELFFGEGSRLTVL.

The chain combines TRBV6-5 with TRBJ1-6; no firm D call. V was trimmed by 6 bases and J by 9 bases, leaving 15 bases between them. CDR3 length: 14 residues. Germline V gene lookup returns CDR1 MNHEY and CDR2 SVGAGI. The DNA of the CDR3 is TGTGCCAGCAGAACCCCCTTACCGGGTTCACCCCTCCACTTT. This encodes CASRTPLPGSPLHF.

This clone was detected only a few times. The chain uses TRBV7-9 and TRBJ1-2; D not certain. This CDR3 has 13 amino acids. Germline V gene sequence: CDR1 SEHNR, CDR2 FQNEAQ (reference sequence). V lost 4 bases and J 5 bases, leaving 11 bases between the germline ends. The CDR3 coding sequence is TGTGCCAGCAGCTCGCAAACGGGATATGGCTACACCTTC. It encodes CASSSQTGYGYTF. Looking up the rest from reference TRBV7-9 and TRBJ1-2 gives the full variable domain: DTGVSQNPRHKITKRGQNVTFRCDPISEHNRLYWYRQTLGQGPEFLTYFQNEAQLEKSRLLSDRFSAERPKGSFSTLEIQRTEQGDSAMYLCASSSQTGYGYTFGSGTRLTVV.

The V gene is TRBV2, the J gene TRBJ2-1; TRBD2 matches 14 bases. CDR3 length equals 17 residues. J lost 4 bases, V lost 6 bases, and 8 bases had no gene match. Germline-derived CDR1 and CDR2 are SNHLY and FYNNEI. The CDR3, as DNA: TGTGCCAGCAGGGGGGGACTAGCGGGGGCCAGGTACAATGAGCAGTTCTTC. Its translation: CASRGGLAGARYNEQFF.

This sequence joins TRBV10-2 and TRBJ1-1, with 7 bases lining up with TRBD1. The CDR3 extends over 13 amino acids. With V trimmed by 2 bases and J by 4 bases, 1 base remained unmatched. CDR1 is WSHSY and CDR2 is SAAADI in the germline V gene. The CDR3 region is CASSETGVTEAFF. The CDR3 DNA is TGCGCCAGCAGTGAGACAGGGGTCACTGAAGCTTTCTTT.

V usage is TRBV6-6 and J usage is TRBJ2-7; no reliable D call. Germline loops: CDR1 MNHNY, CDR2 SVGAGI (reference sequence). The CDR3 has 14 amino acids. The V end lost 2 bases, the J end lost 0 bases, and 8 bases lay between the germline ends. The CDR3 DNA is TGTGCCAGCAGTTACGGCTCGAGCTCCTACGAGCAGTACTTC. Its translation: CASSYGSSSYEQYF.

The chain has TRBV6-1 and TRBJ2-7; D not resolved. The germline V gene has CDR1 MNHNS and CDR2 SASEGT. The CDR3 has 15 amino acids. V shed 0 bases and J shed 3 bases, with 12 bases lying between them. The CDR3: CASSEAPRTIYEQYF. The CDR3 DNA reads as TGTGCCAGCAGTGAAGCGCCCAGAACCATCTACGAGCAGTACTTC.

V gene TRBV7-2 combines with J gene TRBJ2-5, with 8 bases that match TRBD2. Germline CDR1 and CDR2: SGHTA and FQGNSA. This CDR3 comprises 16 residues. Trimming removed 5 bases from V and 0 bases from J; junction bases left unmatched: 8. The CDR3 protein is CASSLGGVGYQETQYF. DNA of the CDR3: TGTGCCAGCAGCCTCGGGGGGGTAGGTTACCAAGAGACCCAGTACTTC.

The table lists this clone with a few counts. This chain joins TRBV25-1 and TRBJ2-2; D may be TRBD1 (6 bases). Deletions cut 1 base from V and 6 bases from J, with 9 bases between. Germline V gene sequence: CDR1 MGHDK, CDR2 SYGVNS. This CDR3 has 14 amino acids. This chain's CDR3 is CASSELAGAGELFF. DNA for the CDR3: TGTGCCAGCAGTGAATTGGCAGGGGCCGGGGAGCTGTTTTTT.

The V call is TRBV20-1, the J call TRBJ1-2; D uncertain. This CDR3 has 11 residues. Germline V gene data show CDR1 as DFQATT and CDR2 as SNEGSKA (reference sequence). V gave up 5 bases and J gave up 3 bases, with 7 bases separating them. The DNA for the CDR3 is TGCAGTGCTGAACGTGACTATGGCTACACCTTC. Residues: CSAERDYGYTF.